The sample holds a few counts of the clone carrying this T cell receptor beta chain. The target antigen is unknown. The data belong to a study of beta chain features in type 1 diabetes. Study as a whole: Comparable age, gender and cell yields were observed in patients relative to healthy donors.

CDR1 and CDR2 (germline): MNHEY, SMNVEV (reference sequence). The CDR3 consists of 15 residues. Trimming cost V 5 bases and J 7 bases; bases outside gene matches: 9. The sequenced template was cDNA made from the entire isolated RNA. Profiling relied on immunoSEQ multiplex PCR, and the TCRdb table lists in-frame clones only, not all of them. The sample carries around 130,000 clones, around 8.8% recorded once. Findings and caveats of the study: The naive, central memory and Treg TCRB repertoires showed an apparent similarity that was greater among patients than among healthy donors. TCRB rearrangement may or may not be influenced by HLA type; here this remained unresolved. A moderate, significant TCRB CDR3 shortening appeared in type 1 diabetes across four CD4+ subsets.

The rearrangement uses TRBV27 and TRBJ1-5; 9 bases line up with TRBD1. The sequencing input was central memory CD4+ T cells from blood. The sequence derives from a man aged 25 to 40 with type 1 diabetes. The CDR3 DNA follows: TGTGCCAGCAGTCCCTCGACAGGGGGGAGGCAGCCCCAGCATTTT. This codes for CASSPSTGGRQPQHF.